The clone carrying this TCR beta chain showed up just once. Antigen: not known. Trimming stripped 2 bases from V and 0 bases from J, with 11 bases between. In germline, CDR1 is SGHRS, CDR2 YFSETQ. This CDR3 has 16 amino acids. Recent acute infections and vaccinations were absent in the healthy HIV-negative adult donors. The data belong to a study of shared clonotypes between healthy human individuals. An even split of each subset's genomic DNA across several immunoSEQ plates was performed. Here immunoSEQ multiplex PCR was the method, and the copy in TCRdb shows in-frame clones only, minus some. This table holds approximately 1.5 million clones, 95% to 99% found once. Study-wide results and caveats: Apart from blood, nothing was sampled; tissue repertoires likely differ. Generation of non-shared clonotypes was less probable than generation of clonotypes shared by all four donors.

Sequencing used naive CD4+ T cells sorted from blood. Indicated subset: CD45RA+ positively selected. This sequence originates from a young man in good health. The rearrangement joins TRBV5-1 to TRBJ2-2; the D gene could be TRBD1 or TRBD2 (6 bases each). CDR3 nucleotides: TGCGCCAGCAGCTTAGGGGGGTTGGCGAACACCGGGGAGCTGTTTTTT. This translates into CASSLGGLANTGELFF.